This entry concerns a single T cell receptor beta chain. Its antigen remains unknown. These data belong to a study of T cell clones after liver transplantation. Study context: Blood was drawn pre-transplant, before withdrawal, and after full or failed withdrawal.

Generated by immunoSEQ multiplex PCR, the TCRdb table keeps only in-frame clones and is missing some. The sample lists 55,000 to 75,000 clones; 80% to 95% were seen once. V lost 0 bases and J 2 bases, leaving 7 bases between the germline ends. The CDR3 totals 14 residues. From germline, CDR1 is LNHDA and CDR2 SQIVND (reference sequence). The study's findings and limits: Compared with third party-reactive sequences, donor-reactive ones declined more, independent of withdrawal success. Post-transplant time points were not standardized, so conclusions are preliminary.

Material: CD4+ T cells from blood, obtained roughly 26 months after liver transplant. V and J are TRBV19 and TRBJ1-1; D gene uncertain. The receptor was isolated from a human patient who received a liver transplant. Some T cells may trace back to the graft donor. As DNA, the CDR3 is TGTGCCAGTAGTATAGATGGATTAAACACTGAAGCTTTCTTT. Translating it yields CASSIDGLNTEAFF.